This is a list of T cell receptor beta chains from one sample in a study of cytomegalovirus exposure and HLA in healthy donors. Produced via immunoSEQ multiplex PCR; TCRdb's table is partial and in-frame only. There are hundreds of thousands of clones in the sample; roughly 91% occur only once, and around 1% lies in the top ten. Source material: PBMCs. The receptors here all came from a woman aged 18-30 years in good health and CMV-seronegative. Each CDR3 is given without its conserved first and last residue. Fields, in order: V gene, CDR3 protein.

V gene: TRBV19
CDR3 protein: ASSIGPGGNEKLF

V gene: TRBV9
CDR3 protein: ASSVGASGTDTQY

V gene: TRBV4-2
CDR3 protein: ASSQDVDTGELF

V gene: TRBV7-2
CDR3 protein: ASSFLGGTGDADYT

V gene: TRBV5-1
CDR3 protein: ASRNGESYNEQF

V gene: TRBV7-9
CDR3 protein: ASSPKSGALESF

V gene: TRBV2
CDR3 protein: ASRSVNTEAF

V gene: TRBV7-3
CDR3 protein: ASSLSHYEQY

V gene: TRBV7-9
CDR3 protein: ASSSYRDGYT

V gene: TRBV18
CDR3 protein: ASTRGGGPSYEQY

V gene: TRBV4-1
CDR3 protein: ASSQVGEDTEAF

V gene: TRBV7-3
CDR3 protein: ASSLPISNQPQH

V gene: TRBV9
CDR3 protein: ASSVVTSEADTQY

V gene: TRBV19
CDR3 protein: ASTFGHLSSGANVLT

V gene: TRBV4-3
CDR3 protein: ASSQVGGARYGYT

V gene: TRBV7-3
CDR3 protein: ASSSLRTQSSYNEQF

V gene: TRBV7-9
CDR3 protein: SSSLTGEQY

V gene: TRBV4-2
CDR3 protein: ASSQEAGSSYEQY

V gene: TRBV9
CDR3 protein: ASSVGAGSSYEQY

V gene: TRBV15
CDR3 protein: ATSRVRGSGELF

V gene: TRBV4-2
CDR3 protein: ASSQAGLAGGSYEQY

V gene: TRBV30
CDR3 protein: AWSPQGPNYGYT

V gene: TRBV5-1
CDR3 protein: ASSFEGVGNTIY

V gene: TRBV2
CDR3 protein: ASTTGIGNTIY

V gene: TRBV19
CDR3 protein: ASSIGSGDGYT

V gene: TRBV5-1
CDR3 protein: ASSLGSPGNEKLF

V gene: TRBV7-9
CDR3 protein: ASSLYGNYGYT

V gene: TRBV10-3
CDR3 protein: AISEPGTGGKYEQY

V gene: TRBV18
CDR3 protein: ASSPRTGGDTEAF

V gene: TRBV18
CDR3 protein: ASSPLRVGMNTEAF

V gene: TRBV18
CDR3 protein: ASSPDREDYT

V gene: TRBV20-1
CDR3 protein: SVEGAGGYT